Following are 17 T cell receptor beta chains from one sample sequenced in a study of OX40 agonist ivuxolimab in advanced cancers. TCRdb keeps only in-frame clones here, not all; method: immunoSEQ multiplex PCR. The sample lists roughly 67,000 clones, roughly 92% occurring once. The sample was CD4+ or CD8+ T cells sorted from blood, taken in a trial of the OX40 agonist ivuxolimab. The receptors stem from an adult with an advanced solid tumor such as melanoma, head and neck, liver or kidney cancer.

V usage is TRBV15 and J usage is TRBJ2-7; 7 bases match TRBD1. The germline V gene has CDR1 LNHNV and CDR2 YYDKDF (reference sequence). V shed 9 bases and J 1 base; nucleotides not matched to a gene: 9. The CDR3 has 14 amino acids. CDR3 sequence (DNA): TGTGCCACGGCTCCTGGGACAGTATCCTACGAGCAGTACTTC. Translated: CATAPGTVSYEQYF.

The chain has TRBV7-2 and TRBJ1-3, with D perhaps matching TRBD1 (5 bases). This CDR3 is built from 17 residues. In germline, CDR1 is SGHTA, CDR2 FQGNSA. V was shortened by 0 bases and J by 2 bases, with 14 bases between the two germline ends. This CDR3 is CASSLAPAGRAGNTIYF. DNA of the CDR3: TGTGCCAGCAGCTTAGCGCCGGCGGGGCGGGCTGGAAACACCATATATTTT.

As DNA, the CDR3 is TGTGCCAGCAGCCAAGAAGGGACAGGGGGCGGCTACGAGCAGTACTTC. It yields the protein CASSQEGTGGGYEQYF. This chain uses TRBV4-2 with TRBJ2-7, with TRBD1 matching over 12 bases. V shed 0 bases and J 3 bases; nucleotides not matched to a gene: 3. The CDR3 is made up of 16 amino acids. Germline lookup yields CDR1 LGHNA and CDR2 YNFKEQ.

CDR3 nucleotides: TGTGCCTGGAGTACAGGGCACTATGGCTACACCTTC. This codes for CAWSTGHYGYTF. The chain couples TRBV30 to TRBJ1-2; the D gene is possibly TRBD1 (6 bases). The CDR3 contains 12 residues. CDR1 and CDR2 from the germline V gene are GTSNPN and SVGIG (reference sequence). Trimming stripped 2 bases from V and 3 bases from J, with 7 bases between.

V is TRBV9 and J is TRBJ2-2; 7 bases line up with TRBD2. Germline V CDR1 and CDR2: SGDLS, YYNGEE. V lost 2 bases, J lost 1 base, and 2 bases stayed unmatched. There are 15 residues in the CDR3. The CDR3 nucleotides read TGTGCCAGCAGCGTCCAGCGGGAGAACACCGGGGAGCTGTTTTTT. Residues: CASSVQRENTGELFF.

The chain combines TRBV10-3 with TRBJ1-1; 7 nucleotides align to TRBD1. This CDR3 region has 14 residues. V shed 7 bases and J 0 bases; nucleotides not matched to a gene: 5. Germline CDR1 is ENHRY and CDR2 is SYGVKD. The CDR3 sequence is CAITPDRLNTEAFF. The CDR3 bases are TGTGCCATCACCCCGGACAGGTTGAACACTGAAGCTTTCTTT.

The chain carries TRBV5-6 and TRBJ2-7, with 8 bases matching TRBD1. Germline CDR1 reads SGHDT; CDR2 reads YYEEEE. This CDR3 region has 13 residues. V dropped 3 bases and J dropped 5; count of bases not matched to a gene: 4. Here the CDR3 reads CASSWGQEDEQYF. As DNA, the CDR3 is TGTGCCAGCAGCTGGGGACAGGAGGACGAGCAGTACTTC.

The J gene is TRBJ2-1, the V gene TRBV25-1; no definite D call. Germline values: CDR1 MGHDK, CDR2 SYGVNS. This CDR3 contains 16 residues. Trimming removed 4 bases from V and 2 bases from J, with 15 bases in between. The CDR3 loop is CASSGPGSVAYNEQFF. The CDR3, as DNA: TGTGCCAGCAGTGGCCCCGGGTCCGTCGCCTACAATGAGCAGTTCTTC.

The chain uses TRBV4-1 and TRBJ2-1; no reliable D call. Trimming shortened V by 2 bases and J by 9 bases, and 8 bases separated the two germline ends. From germline, CDR1 is MGHRA and CDR2 YSYEKL. This CDR3 is 12 amino acids long. Written as DNA, the CDR3 is TGCGCCAGCAGCCAATATCCTGGTGAGCAGTTCTTC. It translates to CASSQYPGEQFF.

The chain combines TRBV19 with TRBJ2-7; tentatively, D is TRBD1 (7 bases). This CDR3 is built from 14 residues. CDR1 is LNHDA, CDR2 SQIVND, per germline (reference sequence). V was clipped by 3 bases and J by 3 bases, with 12 bases between them. The CDR3 nucleotides read TGTGCCAGTAGTATTCAGGGGGGACTCTACGAGCAGTACTTC. This sequence encodes CASSIQGGLYEQYF.

This chain uses TRBV19 with TRBJ2-7; 7 bases fit TRBD2. Germline CDR1 LNHDA, CDR2 SQIVND (reference sequence). The V and J ends lost 5 bases and 1 base, in that order; junction bases with no gene match: 2. CDR3 size: 13 residues. The CDR3, as DNA: TGTGCCAGTAGTCTCGGGGGGTCCTACGAGCAGTACTTC. Protein product: CASSLGGSYEQYF.

The CDR3 DNA reads as TGTGCCAGCAGCTTATCAGCGGCGGATTACTACAATGAGCAGTTCTTC. Protein: CASSLSAADYYNEQFF. The chain carries TRBV11-1 and TRBJ2-1; D might be TRBD2 (5 bases). Germline CDR1 and CDR2: SGHAT and FQDESV (reference sequence). V was trimmed by 2 bases and J by 3 bases, leaving 14 bases between them. The CDR3 runs to 16 residues.

This clone was seen a handful of times. V usage is TRBV10-3 and J usage is TRBJ2-7; TRBD1 matches at 8 bases. In germline, CDR1 is ENHRY, CDR2 SYGVKD. V trimming: 6 bases; J trimming: 7 bases; junction bases outside the gene matches: 5. The CDR3 runs to 12 residues. The CDR3 nucleotides are TGTGCCATCAGAGGACAGGGATGGGAGCAGTACTTC. It codes for CAIRGQGWEQYF.

The chain couples TRBV14 to TRBJ1-1; possible D gene TRBD1, 5 bases. This CDR3 contains 16 residues. The V gene lost 0 bases and the J gene lost 2 bases, with 13 bases spanning the gap. Germline CDR1 SGHDN, CDR2 FVKESK. In DNA form, the CDR3 reads TGTGCCAGCAGCCAAGATGGAAACAGGTTTAACACTGAAGCTTTCTTT. It codes for CASSQDGNRFNTEAFF. The full variable domain, rest sourced from reference TRBV14 and TRBJ1-1, is EAGVTQFPSHSVIEKGQTVTLRCDPISGHDNLYWYRRVMGKEIKFLLHFVKESKQDESGMPNNRFLAERTGGTYSTLKVQPAELEDSGVYFCASSQDGNRFNTEAFFGQGTRLTVV.

The chain is built from TRBV4-1 and TRBJ1-1, with 9 bases fitting TRBD1. CDR1 is MGHRA and CDR2 is YSYEKL in the germline V gene. Trimming took 6 bases from V and 1 from J; bases not matched to a gene: 9. The CDR3 has 16 residues. The CDR3 spells CASRPGQGPGNTEAFF. The CDR3 DNA sequence: TGCGCCAGCAGACCCGGACAGGGGCCCGGGAACACTGAAGCTTTCTTT.

This chain uses TRBV11-3 with TRBJ2-2, with 8 bases aligning to TRBD1. CDR3 length: 14 residues. J lost 8 bases, V lost 4 bases, and 6 bases had no gene match. Germline assignment: CDR1 SGHNT and CDR2 YENEEA. The CDR3: CASSSRQGTGELFF. DNA of the CDR3: TGTGCCAGCAGCTCTCGACAGGGGACTGGGGAGCTGTTTTTT.

This chain uses TRBV4-3 with TRBJ2-1; the D gene is possibly TRBD2 (5 bases). The CDR3 has 16 residues. Trimming cost V 0 bases and J 0 bases, with 9 bases left between them. Germline-derived CDR1 and CDR2 are LGHNA and YSLEER. The CDR3 sequence: CASSQESGTSYNEQFF. The DNA of the CDR3 is TGCGCCAGCAGCCAAGAGAGCGGCACCTCCTACAATGAGCAGTTCTTC.